The entry that follows covers one T cell receptor (beta chain) sequence. One junction end does not reproduce the germline sequence, and a read error may be involved. This sample was included in a study of blood T cell repertoires in COVID-19. Clones were read by immunoSEQ multiplex PCR, and TCRdb kept only the in-frame ones, dropping some. The sample lists fewer than 450,000 clones, 70% to 90% seen once, with roughly an eighth in the top ten. The CDR3 extends over 11 amino acids. Germline values: CDR1 SGHTS, CDR2 YDEGEE. The clonotype originates from a woman aged 50 to 60 with COVID-19, enrolled during active disease. Sequencing input: peripheral blood. The chain couples TRBV5-8 to TRBJ2-4; 7 bases fit TRBD2. Here the CDR3 reads CASSFSAGVDF. The DNA for the CDR3 is TGTGCCAGCAGCTTTAGCGCGGGGGTAGACTTC.